The 5 T cell receptor beta chains below were found in one sample sequenced in a study of tumor-infiltrating lymphocytes in primary liver carcinoma. Investigators took RNA and DNA out together from roughly 20-30 mg of unsorted bulk tissue. A constant-region primer primed TCR beta cDNA synthesis from 450 to 550 ng of total RNA. Each TCR beta library was derived from three nested multiplex PCR rounds that employed slightly modified ARM-PCR. A C-beta reverse primer and TRBV1-TRBV30 forward primers served in each of the first two PCR rounds, at ten to eleven cycles apiece. Via MiXCR, TCRdb re-called the multiplex PCR reads, giving one row per CDR3 protein. The repertoire holds approximately 190,000 distinct CDR3 sequences, with 70% to 90% as singletons. Sequencing was performed on tumor tissue from primary liver carcinoma. The receptors stem from a man aged 40-49 years with primary liver carcinoma and hepatitis B virus infection.

Comments on this clonotype: A read error may produce the germline difference seen at one junction end. This chain uses TRBV2 with TRBJ1-5; D uncertain. The CDR3 has 15 residues. Germline V CDR1 and CDR2: SNHLY, FYNNEI. The CDR3 DNA sequence: TGTGCCAGCAATGCCCAGGACTATAGCAATGAGCCCCAGCATTTT. It is translated as CASNAQDYSNEPQHF.

Regarding this clonotype: At one of its ends the junction is not consistent with the germline gene, which may arise from a read error. The genes are TRBV11-1 and TRBJ2-7, with D tentatively TRBD2 (5 bases). Germline V gene lookup returns CDR1 SGHAT and CDR2 FQDESV (reference sequence). This CDR3 is built from 17 residues. This CDR3 reads CASSLWSAGGSSYEQYF. The CDR3 nucleotides read TGTGCCAGCAGCTTATGGTCGGCGGGTGGAAGCTCCTACGAACAGTACTTC.

In the case of this clonotype: One end of the junction is discordant with germline, which a read error may explain. The V and J genes are TRBV5-1 and TRBJ2-7; TRBD1 is a possible D gene (5 bases). Germline V gene lookup returns CDR1 SGHRS and CDR2 YFSETQ. This CDR3 has 16 amino acids. The CDR3, as DNA: TGCGCGAGCAGCCATAACTCAGGGTCTGTCTTGTACGAGCAGTACTTC. Its protein product is CASSHNSGSVLYEQYF.

Concerning this clonotype itself: Relative to the germline gene, one junction end is altered; a read error may explain this. V is TRBV6-1 and J is TRBJ2-1; 13 nucleotides line up with TRBD2. This CDR3 has 18 amino acids. CDR1 MNHNS and CDR2 SASEGT come from the germline V gene. DNA of the CDR3: TGTGCCAGCCGTGAAGCCAAATTCGGACTAGCGGGGGACAATGAGCAGTTCTTC. Its protein is CASREAKFGLAGDNEQFF.

J is TRBJ1-6 and V is TRBV30; 10 bases are shared with TRBD1. Unmatched junction bases numbered 16, after V lost 4 bases and J lost 19 bases. This CDR3 comprises 14 residues. Germline CDR1 and CDR2: GTSNPN and SVGIG (reference sequence). The CDR3 spells CAWMGQGYNSLLHF. For the CDR3, the DNA is TGTGCCTGGATGGGACAGGGGTATAATTCACTCCTTCACTTT.